This section outlines one TCR beta chain sequence together with its context. The CDR3 consists of 14 residues. V shed 7 bases, J shed 4 bases, and the junction held 9 bases outside the gene matches. Germline-derived CDR1 and CDR2 are MNHEY and SVGAGI. This specimen belongs to a study of human T cells and chemical hapten exposure. Individual cDNA molecules received unique molecular identifiers in the library. TCRdb called the RACE reads again in MiXCR, with one record for every CDR3 protein. The repertoire includes around 180,000 distinct CDR3 sequences, around 30% of them detected once, and 2.5% to 3.5% sits in the top ten. The time point here: pre-sensitization, week 0. Treatment given: therapeutic diphenylcyclopropenone sensitization with weekly scalp DPC.

The material sequenced was whole blood, taken in connection with sensitization to the hapten diphenylcyclopropenone (DPC). The TCR sequence derives from a woman aged 25 to 39 with alopecia areata. Some clones in this sample may be carry-over from other donors' samples. The V call is TRBV6-5, the J call TRBJ2-5; 7 bases agree with TRBD1. This chain's CDR3 is CASNPDRAAETQYF. CDR3 DNA sequence: TGTGCCAGCAACCCCGACAGGGCCGCAGAGACCCAGTACTTC.